Following are 27 T cell receptor beta chains from one sample sequenced in a study of blood T cell repertoires in COVID-19 (TCRdb year 2020). The library was obtained by the immunoSEQ multiplex PCR assay. TCRdb holds this immuneACCESS table with in-frame rearrangements only. Some clones are missing; in checked studies, unresolved V genes explain under half, and the rest has no known cause. This sample has approximately 500,000 clones in its table, and roughly 90% of those were observed once. Clones ranked in the top ten supply less than 2% of the sample. The specimen was PBMCs or T cells enriched from blood (not recorded which). All receptors derive from a woman aged 40 to 55 who had recovered from COVID-19.

The chain uses TRBV5-1 and TRBJ1-1, with D tentatively TRBD1 (5 bases). Germline V gene sequence: CDR1 SGHRS, CDR2 YFSETQ. This CDR3 contains 13 residues. V gave up 4 bases and J gave up 2 bases, with 9 bases separating them. CDR3 nucleotides: TGCGCCAGCAGCCCGACAGCTAACACTGAAGCTTTCTTT. Amino acids: CASSPTANTEAFF.

The chain links TRBV4-3 to TRBJ1-1, with 8 bases identical to TRBD1. The CDR3 is 15 amino acids. V dropped 11 bases and J dropped 1; count of bases not matched to a gene: 12. Germline-derived CDR1 and CDR2 are LGHNA and YSLEER. The CDR3 loop is CASCRDRTPNTEAFF. In DNA, the CDR3 is TGCGCCTCCTGCCGGGACAGGACTCCGAACACTGAAGCTTTCTTT.

The chain has TRBV15 and TRBJ2-4; 9 bases are shared with TRBD1. V shed 1 base and J 0 bases; nucleotides not matched to a gene: 10. The CDR3 consists of 19 residues. The germline V gene encodes CDR1 LNHNV and CDR2 YYDKDF (reference sequence). CDR3 sequence (DNA): TGTGCCACCAGCAGAGTCAACCCACAGGGGGCGATAGCCAAAAACATTCAGTACTTC. It translates to CATSRVNPQGAIAKNIQYF.

The rearrangement uses TRBV5-1 and TRBJ1-1; 9 bases are shared with TRBD1. V shed 1 base and J 1 base; nucleotides not matched to a gene: 11. Per germline, CDR1 SGHRS and CDR2 YFSETQ. This CDR3 has 18 amino acids. The CDR3 protein is CASSLRAPRTGANTEAFF. In DNA, the CDR3 is TGCGCCAGCAGCTTGCGGGCTCCAAGGACAGGGGCGAACACTGAAGCTTTCTTT. Variable domain in full (rest from reference TRBV5-1 and TRBJ1-1): KAGVTQTPRYLIKTRGQQVTLSCSPISGHRSVSWYQQTPGQGLQFLFEYFSETQRNKGNFPGRFSGRQFSNSRSEMNVSTLELGDSALYLCASSLRAPRTGANTEAFFGQGTRLTVV.

The chain employs TRBV30 and TRBJ1-2; a possible D gene is TRBD1 (5 bases). The CDR3 loop spans 12 amino acids. CDR1 and CDR2 from the germline V gene are GTSNPN and SVGIG (reference sequence). Trimming pared 8 bases from V and 7 bases from J, leaving 17 bases between. DNA for the CDR3: TGTGCCGGGGGGGTGCCGGGGGGTGGCTACACCTTC. It yields the protein CAGGVPGGGYTF.

This clone was recorded only once. J is TRBJ1-2 and V is TRBV3-1 (or the pseudogene TRBV3-2); D uncertain. The CDR3 length is 16 residues. Trimming took 2 bases from V and 5 from J, leaving 18 bases between them. CDR1 and CDR2 (germline): LGHDT, YNNKEL (reference sequence). The CDR3 DNA follows: TGTGCCAGCAGCCAACTTCAGGCGGAGGGTAGGTATGGCTACACCTTC. This translates into CASSQLQAEGRYGYTF.

The CDR3 DNA reads TGCGCCAGCAGCCAACTAGCGGGAACGTCCTACAATGAGCAGTTCTTC. Amino acid sequence: CASSQLAGTSYNEQFF. The V call is TRBV4-3, the J call TRBJ2-1, with TRBD2 matching over 9 bases. With 2 bases clipped from V and 1 base from J, the junction kept 3 bases outside the gene matches. The V gene's germline CDR1 is LGHNA and CDR2 YSLEER. The CDR3 consists of 16 residues.

The rearrangement links TRBV5-1 to TRBJ2-2, with D unclear. V was trimmed by 1 base and J by 3 bases, leaving 7 bases between them. The CDR3 sequence is 14 residues long. Germline V CDR1 and CDR2: SGHRS, YFSETQ. CDR3 in DNA: TGCGCCAGCAGCTTGTGGGCAGACACCGGGGAGCTGTTTTTT. It is translated as CASSLWADTGELFF.

The V gene is TRBV4-1, the J gene TRBJ2-1; 10 nucleotides match TRBD2. CDR3 size: 19 residues. Germline CDR1 MGHRA, CDR2 YSYEKL. Germline trimming cut 0 bases from V and 4 bases from J; bases unmatched to any gene: 12. In DNA, the CDR3 is TGCGCCAGCAGCCAAGATCCGCTAGCGGGAGCCGCTAATTACAATGAGCAGTTCTTC. Translation gives CASSQDPLAGAANYNEQFF.

This chain joins TRBV3-1 (or the pseudogene TRBV3-2) and TRBJ1-6; the D is unclear. V lost 3 bases and J 0 bases, leaving 15 bases between the germline ends. Germline-derived CDR1 and CDR2 are LGHDT and YNNKEL (reference sequence). The CDR3 runs to 18 residues. The CDR3 protein is CASSQQTVRSSYNSPLHF. The CDR3 DNA sequence: TGTGCCAGCAGCCAGCAGACTGTTAGGAGCTCCTATAATTCACCCCTCCACTTT.

In this sample, this clone turned up a few times. V is TRBV5-1 and J is TRBJ1-2; no firm D call. The CDR3 spans 15 residues. Germline CDR1 is SGHRS and CDR2 is YFSETQ. Trimming removed 4 bases from V and 4 bases from J, with 17 bases in between. The CDR3 spells CASSNNVGASYGYTF. The DNA of the CDR3 is TGCGCCAGCAGCAATAATGTGGGCGCCAGCTATGGCTACACCTTC. Drawing the rest from reference TRBV5-1 and TRBJ1-2, the complete variable domain is KAGVTQTPRYLIKTRGQQVTLSCSPISGHRSVSWYQQTPGQGLQFLFEYFSETQRNKGNFPGRFSGRQFSNSRSEMNVSTLELGDSALYLCASSNNVGASYGYTFGSGTRLTVV.

The chain uses TRBV19 and TRBJ1-5; 7 positions agree with TRBD1. Unmatched junction bases numbered 2, after V lost 1 base and J lost 5 bases. CDR3 length: 14 residues. Germline V gene data show CDR1 as LNHDA and CDR2 as SQIVND (reference sequence). CDR3 nucleotide sequence: TGTGCCAGTAGTATAGGACAGGGCGATCAGCCCCAGCATTTT. Protein product: CASSIGQGDQPQHF.

This clone occurred once. V and J are TRBV9 and TRBJ1-1; TRBD1 aligns across 12 bases. From germline, CDR1 is SGDLS and CDR2 YYNGEE. The V gene end was trimmed by 4 bases and the J gene end by 1 base; junction bases not matched to a gene: 20. The CDR3 spans 21 residues. Here the CDR3 DNA reads TGTGCCAGCAGCCCGTTTACGGGACAGGGGGCGTTTAACTCGTCGAACACTGAAGCTTTCTTT. Translating it yields CASSPFTGQGAFNSSNTEAFF.

V and J are TRBV18 and TRBJ1-1; D not resolved. Deletions cut 2 bases from V and 8 bases from J, with 9 bases between. Germline CDR1 KGHSH, CDR2 LQKENI. The CDR3 length is 12 residues. CDR3: CASSPYAEEAFF. The CDR3 nucleotides read TGTGCCAGCTCACCATACGCAGAAGAAGCTTTCTTT.

This rearrangement joins TRBV9 to TRBJ2-3; unclear D gene. Trimming stripped 0 bases from V and 0 bases from J, with 5 bases between. CDR1 and CDR2 (germline): SGDLS, YYNGEE. The CDR3 is 14 amino acids. The CDR3 region is CASSVVTSTDTQYF. The CDR3 DNA is TGTGCCAGCAGCGTAGTGACTAGCACAGATACGCAGTATTTT.

This clone was seen only once. The chain has TRBV27 and TRBJ1-6; 8 bases are a match to TRBD1. With V trimmed by 4 bases and J by 7 bases, 12 bases remained unmatched. The CDR3 sequence is 17 residues long. From germline, CDR1 is MNHEY and CDR2 SMNVEV (reference sequence). CDR3 sequence reads: CASSSTGGRGLNSPLHF. CDR3 sequence (DNA): TGTGCCAGCAGTTCAACAGGGGGTAGAGGTCTAAATTCACCCCTCCACTTT.

This clone came up once. V is TRBV7-9 and J is TRBJ2-7; TRBD1 agrees at 7 bases. The CDR3 sequence is 14 residues long. Germline lookup yields CDR1 SEHNR and CDR2 FQNEAQ (reference sequence). V shed 0 bases and J 4 bases; nucleotides not matched to a gene: 3. The CDR3 here is CASSLAGGGYEQYF. The CDR3 DNA reads TGTGCCAGCAGCTTAGCAGGGGGCGGTTACGAGCAGTACTTC.

The chain employs TRBV6-5 and TRBJ1-3, with TRBD1 identical over 7 bases. Germline loops: CDR1 MNHEY, CDR2 SVGAGI. Unmatched junction bases numbered 4, after V lost 5 bases and J lost 0 bases. The CDR3 extends over 15 amino acids. The CDR3 here is CASSRDSSSGNTIYF. The CDR3 nucleotides are TGTGCCAGCAGTAGGGACAGCAGCTCTGGAAACACCATATATTTT.

The chain joins TRBV10-3 to TRBJ2-5; D is perhaps TRBD1 (5 bases). The V gene's germline CDR1 is ENHRY and CDR2 SYGVKD. This CDR3 comprises 14 residues. With 2 bases removed from V and 2 bases from J, the gap between germline ends came to 9 bases. The CDR3 loop is CAISEGHKQETQYF. CDR3 DNA sequence: TGTGCCATCAGTGAGGGACACAAACAAGAGACCCAGTACTTC.

The V gene is TRBV27, the J gene TRBJ1-2, with 12 bases lining up with TRBD1. The CDR3 sequence is 15 residues long. The trim removed 4 bases at V and 7 bases at J, leaving 7 bases unmatched. CDR1 and CDR2 from the germline V gene are MNHEY and SMNVEV (reference sequence). CDR3 nucleotides: TGTGCCAGCAGTTCCCGGGACAGGGGGCTCCGTGGCTACACCTTC. Its protein is CASSSRDRGLRGYTF.

The chain combines TRBV9 with TRBJ1-1, with 8 bases matching TRBD1. Germline V CDR1 and CDR2: SGDLS, YYNGEE. V lost 3 bases, J lost 6 bases, and 13 bases stayed unmatched. CDR3 length: 16 amino acids. The CDR3, as DNA: TGTGCCAGCAGCGCGTTCCCTGGACAGGGAGGCGCTGAAGCTTTCTTT. Its protein product is CASSAFPGQGGAEAFF.

The V gene is TRBV14, the J gene TRBJ1-2; D is uncertain. Trimming cost V 2 bases and J 4 bases, with 8 bases left between them. There are 13 residues in the CDR3. Germline values: CDR1 SGHDN, CDR2 FVKESK. Here the CDR3 DNA reads TGTGCCAGCAGCCAAAGGTCGGGCTATGGCTACACCTTC. Protein product: CASSQRSGYGYTF.

The rearrangement joins TRBV7-2 to TRBJ2-3; 11 nucleotides line up with TRBD2. The length of the CDR3 is 17 residues. The germline CDR1 and CDR2 sequences are SGHTA and FQGNSA. The V and J ends lost 5 bases and 2 bases, in that order; junction bases with no gene match: 9. CDR3 nucleotide sequence: TGTGCCAGCAGCACCGGGACTAGCGGAACCCACACAGATACGCAGTATTTT. Its protein is CASSTGTSGTHTDTQYF.

This clone was counted once. The rearrangement links TRBV18 to TRBJ2-7; 11 bases fit TRBD2. The CDR3 runs 15 residues. V gave up 3 bases and J gave up 2 bases; unmatched junction bases: 3. From germline, CDR1 is KGHSH and CDR2 LQKENI. CDR3 DNA sequence: TGTGCCAGCTCACCCCAACTAGCGGGAGCCTACGAGCAGTACTTC. This encodes CASSPQLAGAYEQYF.

This clone was recorded a few times. The rearrangement joins TRBV5-6 to TRBJ2-5, with no clear D. Deletions cut 2 bases from V and 4 bases from J, with 9 bases between. Germline loops: CDR1 SGHDT, CDR2 YYEEEE. CDR3 length: 13 amino acids. Written as DNA, the CDR3 is TGTGCCAGCAGCTTCCAGTATCGAGAGACCCAGTACTTC. Translating it yields CASSFQYRETQYF. The full variable domain, completed using reference TRBV5-6 and TRBJ2-5, is DAGVTQSPTHLIKTRGQQVTLRCSPKSGHDTVSWYQQALGQGPQFIFQYYEEEERQRGNFPDRFSGHQFPNYSSELNVNALLLGDSALYLCASSFQYRETQYFGPGTRLLVL.

Details on this clone: Additional DNA sequences in this sample encode the identical CDR3. The genes are TRBV19 and TRBJ1-2, with 8 bases lining up with TRBD1. The CDR3 is 12 amino acids. CDR1 and CDR2 (germline): LNHDA, SQIVND (reference sequence). Trimming took 5 bases from V and 8 from J; bases not matched to a gene: 4. The CDR3: CASSSGGYGYTF. The CDR3 nucleotides are TGTGCCAGTAGTTCAGGGGGCTACGGCTACACCTTC.

The chain combines TRBV27 with TRBJ1-5; 8 positions match TRBD1. This CDR3 region has 15 residues. Germline V CDR1 and CDR2: MNHEY, SMNVEV (reference sequence). The trim removed 4 bases at V and 7 bases at J, leaving 9 bases unmatched. Written as DNA, the CDR3 is TGTGCCAGCAGTTCCGCTGGACAGGGTTCCCAGCCCCAGCATTTT. Encoded protein: CASSSAGQGSQPQHF.